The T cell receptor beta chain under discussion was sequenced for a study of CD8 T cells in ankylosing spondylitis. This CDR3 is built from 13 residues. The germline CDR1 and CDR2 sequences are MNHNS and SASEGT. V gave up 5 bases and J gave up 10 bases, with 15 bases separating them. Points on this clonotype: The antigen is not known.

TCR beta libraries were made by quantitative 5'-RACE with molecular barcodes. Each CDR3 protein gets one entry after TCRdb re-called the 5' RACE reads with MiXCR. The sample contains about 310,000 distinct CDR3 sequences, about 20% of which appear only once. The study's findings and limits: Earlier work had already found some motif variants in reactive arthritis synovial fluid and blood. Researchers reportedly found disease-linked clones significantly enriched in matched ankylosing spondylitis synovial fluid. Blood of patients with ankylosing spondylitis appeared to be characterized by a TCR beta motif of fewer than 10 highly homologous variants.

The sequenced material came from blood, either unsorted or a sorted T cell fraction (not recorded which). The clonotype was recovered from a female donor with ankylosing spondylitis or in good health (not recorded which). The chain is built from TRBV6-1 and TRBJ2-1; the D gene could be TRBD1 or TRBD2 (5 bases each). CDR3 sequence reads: CASSRDLFGEQFF. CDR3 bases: TGTGCCAGCAGTAGGGACCTCTTCGGGGAGCAGTTCTTC.